This TCR beta chain came from a study of OX40 agonist ivuxolimab in advanced cancers. Study-level background: Patients assigned to dose escalation were diagnosed with hepatocellular carcinoma, melanoma, renal cell or head and neck cancer. Participants, roughly 81% male, averaged about 56 years of age, ranging from roughly 23 to 90. Under the entry rules, prior anti-PD-1, anti-PD-L1 or anti-CTLA-4 therapy was allowed, and about 40% had some.

Germline loops: CDR1 LNHDA, CDR2 SQIVND (reference sequence). Deletions cut 5 bases from V and 0 bases from J, with 13 bases between. This CDR3 has 15 amino acids. Patients were excluded for autoimmune disease history or systemic immunosuppression. Here immunoSEQ multiplex PCR was the method, and the copy in TCRdb shows in-frame clones only, minus some. Here the sample spans 70,000 to 80,000 clones, 70% to 90% being singletons. The source was CD4+ or CD8+ T cells sorted from blood, collected in a trial of the OX40 agonist ivuxolimab. The receptor comes from an adult with an advanced solid tumor such as melanoma, head and neck, liver or kidney cancer. This chain joins TRBV19 and TRBJ1-2; D may be TRBD1 (6 bases). CDR3 DNA: TGTGCCAGTAGTGGTCCCTGGACAGCTAACTATGGCTACACCTTC. Its translation is CASSGPWTANYGYTF.